What follows are 25 T cell receptor beta chains derived from one specimen sequenced in a study of CD8 T cells in ankylosing spondylitis. TCRdb analysed the 5' RACE reads with MiXCR anew, one entry per CDR3 protein. There are 350,000 or so distinct CDR3 sequences in the sample; roughly 10% occur only once, and 9.1% lies in the top ten. Sequenced input: blood, either unsorted or a sorted T cell fraction (not recorded which). All receptors come from a female donor with ankylosing spondylitis or in good health (not recorded which).

This rearrangement joins TRBV4-1 to TRBJ2-5, with D unresolved. This CDR3 contains 15 residues. CDR1 is MGHRA, CDR2 YSYEKL, per germline. The V end lost 0 bases, the J end lost 5 bases, and 13 bases lay between the germline ends. CDR3 coding DNA: TGCGCCAGCAGCCAAGATCTTGTAAGACCGGAGACCCAGTACTTC. It codes for CASSQDLVRPETQYF.

The chain joins TRBV12-3 or TRBV12-4 to TRBJ2-7; 7 bases align to TRBD2. CDR3 length: 12 amino acids. V dropped 4 bases and J dropped 12; count of bases not matched to a gene: 9. CDR3 DNA: TGTGCCAGCAGTTCCGGGAGGCGTGCCCCGTACTTC. Protein: CASSSGRRAPYF.

This clonotype was detected only once. The chain employs TRBV12-3 or TRBV12-4 and TRBJ2-7; the match to TRBD1 covers 10 bases. After removal of 4 bases from V and 2 bases from J, the junction contained 5 bases not matched to a gene. The CDR3 spans 15 residues. The CDR3 DNA reads as TGTGCCAGCAGTTCCACTGGACAGGGGGCCTACGAGCAGTACTTC. Amino acids: CASSSTGQGAYEQYF.

The chain employs TRBV9 and TRBJ2-7; 8 bases line up with TRBD1. Germline CDR1 is SGDLS and CDR2 is YYNGEE. J lost 2 bases, V lost 3 bases, and 10 bases had no gene match. The CDR3 extends over 16 amino acids. The CDR3 sequence is CASSAGGGDRPYEQYF. The CDR3 bases are TGTGCCAGCAGCGCCGGTGGAGGGGACAGGCCCTACGAGCAGTACTTC.

In this sample, this clonotype turned up a few times. This chain connects TRBV6-4 to TRBJ1-2, with 7 bases lining up with TRBD1. Germline V gene sequence: CDR1 MRHNA, CDR2 SNTAGT. CDR3 length equals 16 residues. V trimming: 6 bases; J trimming: 2 bases; junction bases outside the gene matches: 12. This CDR3 is CASSPGTVNKNYGYTF. In nucleotides, the CDR3 is TGTGCCAGCAGCCCCGGGACAGTTAACAAGAACTATGGCTACACCTTC.

This clonotype was detected once. With a much larger clone just one base away, this may be a read error. This rearrangement joins TRBV15 to TRBJ1-2; a weak D match, TRBD1 (5 bases). The CDR3 has 12 amino acids. Per the germline V gene, CDR1 is LNHNV and CDR2 is YYDKDF (reference sequence). The CDR3: CPTKDKGVGYTF. The CDR3 DNA sequence: TGTCCCACCAAGGACAAAGGGGTTGGCTACACCTTC.

This clonotype occurred many times. The V and J genes are TRBV9 and TRBJ2-1; TRBD2 agrees at 14 bases. The V gene's germline CDR1 is SGDLS and CDR2 YYNGEE. J lost 1 base, V lost 0 bases, and 12 bases had no gene match. The CDR3 totals 21 residues. The CDR3 here is CASSVVPTSGGAARSYNEQFF. CDR3 in DNA: TGTGCCAGCAGCGTAGTCCCGACTAGCGGGGGGGCCGCAAGGTCCTACAATGAGCAGTTCTTC.

The sample holds many counts of this clonotype. The chain links TRBV7-2 to TRBJ2-1; 9 nucleotides match TRBD2. Germline CDR1 is SGHTA and CDR2 is FQGNSA. The CDR3 loop spans 18 amino acids. After removal of 2 bases from V and 1 base from J, the junction contained 9 bases not matched to a gene. The CDR3 bases are TGTGCCAGCAGCTTAACGAGCTTAGCGGGAGCTTCCTACAATGAGCAGTTCTTC. It translates to CASSLTSLAGASYNEQFF.

This clonotype was counted a few times. The V call is TRBV4-3, the J call TRBJ2-6; 8 bases are a match to TRBD1. Germline-derived CDR1 and CDR2 are LGHNA and YSLEER. Germline trimming cut 0 bases from V and 2 bases from J; bases unmatched to any gene: 3. This CDR3 is 17 amino acids long. For the CDR3, the DNA is TGCGCCAGCAGCCAAGAAACGGACAGGGCTGGGGCCAACGTCCTGACTTTC. As protein: CASSQETDRAGANVLTF.

This clonotype was recorded at least ten times. The V call is TRBV28, the J call TRBJ1-5; the D is unclear. This CDR3 has 14 residues. The germline V and J ends were trimmed by 6 bases and 1 base, with 10 bases remaining between them. Germline V gene sequence: CDR1 MDHEN, CDR2 SYDVKM. Here the CDR3 reads CASSDPVSNQPQHF. The CDR3 DNA follows: TGTGCCAGCAGCGATCCGGTGAGCAATCAGCCCCAGCATTTT.

This clonotype was recorded at least ten times. V usage is TRBV5-1 and J usage is TRBJ2-3; weak D call: TRBD1 (6 bases). Germline V CDR1 and CDR2: SGHRS, YFSETQ. The CDR3 runs to 17 residues. V dropped 1 base and J dropped 0 bases, with 15 bases sitting between them. The CDR3 sequence is CASSLFPRGDSTDTQYF. The CDR3 region has the DNA TGCGCCAGCAGCTTGTTCCCCAGGGGTGATAGCACAGATACGCAGTATTTT.

As regards this clonotype: A much larger clone differs by one base, so this may be a read error. This rearrangement joins TRBV4-3 to TRBJ2-7, with 11 bases fitting TRBD2. Per the germline V gene, CDR1 is LGHNA and CDR2 is YSLEER. This CDR3 region has 15 residues. The CDR3 DNA reads TGCGCCAGCAGCACTAGCGGGAGCAACGCTAACGAGCAGTCCTTC. It translates to CASSTSGSNANEQSF.

This clonotype has a count of ten or more. The CDR3 DNA reads as TGTGCCAGCACCGTAGACAGGGGGCGTTCACCCCTCCACTTT. Translation: CASTVDRGRSPLHF. The rearrangement uses TRBV12-3 or TRBV12-4 and TRBJ1-6, with 10 bases identical to TRBD1. V lost 7 bases to trimming and J lost 9 bases; unmatched junction nucleotides: 6. This CDR3 has 14 residues.

This clonotype was seen many times. The chain has TRBV5-1 and TRBJ2-3; the D gene is possibly TRBD2 (5 bases). Trimming stripped 5 bases from V and 0 bases from J, with 16 bases between. Germline CDR1 is SGHRS and CDR2 is YFSETQ. The CDR3 loop spans 16 amino acids. The CDR3 sequence is CASRSGLKSSTDTQYF. The CDR3 DNA follows: TGCGCCAGCAGGTCCGGACTTAAGAGTAGCACAGATACGCAGTATTTT. The complete variable domain, with remaining parts taken from reference TRBV5-1 and TRBJ2-3, reads KAGVTQTPRYLIKTRGQQVTLSCSPISGHRSVSWYQQTPGQGLQFLFEYFSETQRNKGNFPGRFSGRQFSNSRSEMNVSTLELGDSALYLCASRSGLKSSTDTQYFGPGTRLTVL.

The V gene is TRBV6-2 or TRBV6-3, the J gene TRBJ2-1; D is unresolved. CDR1 MNHEY and CDR2 SVGEGT come from the germline V gene. This CDR3 region has 17 residues. The V gene lost 5 bases and the J gene lost 0 bases, with 17 bases spanning the gap. CDR3 sequence reads: CASSPRGEPSSYNEQFF. CDR3 nucleotides: TGTGCCAGCAGTCCCCGAGGTGAACCCTCCTCCTACAATGAGCAGTTCTTC.

V gene TRBV10-3 combines with J gene TRBJ2-2, with D unclear. The CDR3 is made up of 13 amino acids. Germline CDR1 ENHRY, CDR2 SYGVKD. V was cut by 3 bases and J by 6 bases, with 8 bases left in between. CDR3: CAISDLSAGELFF. CDR3 coding DNA: TGTGCCATCAGTGATCTCAGTGCCGGGGAGCTGTTTTTT.

This chain joins TRBV7-2 and TRBJ2-1, with 12 positions matching TRBD1. The CDR3 extends over 15 amino acids. J was trimmed by 10 bases and V by 3 bases; bases with no gene match: 7. Per germline, CDR1 SGHTA and CDR2 FQGNSA. The CDR3 sequence is CASSLGGQGAREQFF. CDR3 sequence (DNA): TGTGCCAGCAGCTTGGGGGGACAGGGGGCACGAGAGCAGTTCTTC.

This clonotype was seen repeatedly, ten times or more. The chain couples TRBV12-3 or TRBV12-4 to TRBJ2-7, with 11 bases fitting TRBD2. The CDR3 extends over 15 amino acids. The J segment lost 6 bases and the V segment lost 6 bases, leaving 10 bases of the junction unmatched. CDR3 loop: CASRPGLAASREQYF. Here the CDR3 DNA reads TGTGCCAGCAGACCGGGACTAGCGGCATCACGCGAGCAGTACTTC.

The gene calls are TRBV28 and TRBJ2-1; D might be TRBD1 or TRBD2, each matching 5 bases. The CDR3 is 16 residues long. The V and J ends lost 6 bases and 2 bases respectively, with 17 bases between them. CDR1 and CDR2 from the germline V gene are MDHEN and SYDVKM. The DNA for the CDR3 is TGTGCCAGCAGACTCCGGGACCCTGGGGCCTACAATGAGCAGTTCTTC. This translates into CASRLRDPGAYNEQFF.

The chain is built from TRBV7-9 and TRBJ1-2; no reliable D call. CDR1 and CDR2 (germline): SEHNR, FQNEAQ (reference sequence). The CDR3 is 12 residues long. V lost 6 bases to trimming and J lost 5 bases, with 10 bases between them. The CDR3 protein is CASSLPGYGYTF. CDR3 DNA sequence: TGTGCCAGCAGTCTACCGGGATATGGCTACACCTTC.

Many counts were recorded for this clonotype. The chain couples TRBV7-6 to TRBJ2-2; D call uncertain. This CDR3 region has 14 residues. The V end was cut by 5 bases, the J end by 4 bases, with 11 bases between. Germline values: CDR1 SGHVS, CDR2 FNYEAQ. The CDR3 loop is CASSRRASTGELFF. In DNA, the CDR3 is TGTGCCAGCAGCAGAAGGGCATCCACCGGGGAGCTGTTTTTT.

Points on this clonotype: A much larger clonotype is one base distant, so this may be a read error. The chain has TRBV27 and TRBJ1-6; D ambiguous. Germline CDR1 is MNHEY and CDR2 is SMNVEV (reference sequence). There are 14 residues in the CDR3. Trimming left V 4 bases short and J 8 bases short, with 12 bases between. CDR3 DNA: TGTGCCAGCAGTTCACTCGGGTGGGATTCACCCCTCCACTTT. Its protein product is CASSSLGWDSPLHF.

This clonotype was seen at least ten times. The chain links TRBV6-1 to TRBJ1-5, with D perhaps TRBD1 (6 bases). With 6 bases removed from V and 1 base from J, the gap between germline ends came to 13 bases. Germline V gives CDR1 MNHNS, CDR2 SASEGT. The CDR3 is 15 amino acids. The CDR3 DNA sequence: TGTGCCAGCAGAGAGATGGGGGCGAGCAATCAGCCCCAGCATTTT. Its translation: CASREMGASNQPQHF.

This clonotype was seen ten or more times. One end of the junction does not line up with germline, which may come from a read error. The rearrangement links TRBV5-1 to TRBJ2-3; 7 positions match TRBD1. Germline V gives CDR1 SGHRS, CDR2 YFSETQ. CDR3 size: 16 residues. CDR3: CASRLQGNPSTDTQYF. The DNA for the CDR3 is TGCGCCAGCCGCTTACAGGGGAATCCTAGCACAGATACGCAGTATTTT.

There are many counts of this clonotype. The rearrangement joins TRBV28 to TRBJ2-1; the D gene is possibly TRBD2 (5 bases). CDR1 is MDHEN, CDR2 SYDVKM, per germline. V was cut by 3 bases and J by 10 bases, with 7 bases left in between. The CDR3 is 11 residues long. CDR3 residues: CASSFKREQFF. CDR3 DNA sequence: TGTGCCAGCAGTTTCAAGCGGGAGCAGTTCTTC.